These T cell receptor beta chains were read from a single sample in a study of Ad26.COV2.S vaccination and SARS-CoV-2 variants. Clones were read by immunoSEQ multiplex PCR, and TCRdb kept only the in-frame ones, dropping some. The sample carries around 420,000 clones, roughly 90% recorded once. Sequencing was performed on peripheral blood, taken in a trial of Ad26.COV2.S vaccine versus placebo. The receptors shown here come from a person aged 18-65 years who received the Ad26.COV2.S COVID-19 vaccine or a placebo. CDR3s include the opening cysteine and the closing phenylalanine or tryptophan. The order of the fields is clone size, V gene, D gene, CDR3 length, J gene, CDR3 protein, CDR3 DNA. D genes are given only for firm matches. Clone size, where shown, is once, few, many, or a class for clones that have expanded.

-	TRBV27	TRBD2	15	TRBJ2-7	CASSLYPSGGYEQYF	TGTGCCAGCAGTTTATATCCTAGCGGGGGGTACGAGCAGTACTTC
-	TRBV11-1	TRBD1	15	TRBJ1-4	CASSLARQGNEKLFF	TGTGCCAGCAGCTTAGCGAGACAGGGGAACGAAAAACTGTTTTTT
-	TRBV5-1	-	15	TRBJ1-4	CASSAGRATNEKLFF	TGCGCCAGCAGCGCTGGACGGGCAACTAATGAAAAACTGTTTTTT
once	TRBV27	TRBD2	15	TRBJ2-1	CASSLYGGERNEQFF	TGTGCCAGCAGTTTATACGGGGGGGAGAGGAATGAGCAGTTCTTC
-	TRBV3-1/TRBV3-2	-	12	TRBJ1-5	CASSQGGQPQHF	TGTGCCAGCAGCCAAGGAGGGCAGCCCCAGCATTTT
-	TRBV6-2/TRBV6-3	-	16	TRBJ1-5	CASSKRGRWALEAQHF	TGTGCCAGCAGTAAAAGGGGCAGGTGGGCCCTAGAGGCCCAGCATTTT
-	TRBV7-9	-	17	TRBJ2-2	CASSLGVGNPNTGELFF	TGTGCCAGCAGCTTAGGGGTGGGGAACCCCAACACCGGGGAGCTGTTTTTT
once	TRBV2	-	15	TRBJ1-6	CASSAEGRSSSPLHF	TGTGCCAGCAGTGCTGAGGGTAGGAGTAGCTCACCCCTCCACTTT
-	TRBV7-8	TRBD1	16	TRBJ1-5	CASSRQSGTVVQPQHF	TGTGCCAGCAGCCGACAATCCGGGACAGTGGTTCAGCCCCAGCATTTT
once	TRBV30	TRBD1	13	TRBJ1-2	CAWRGQGIGGYTF	TGTGCCTGGAGAGGACAGGGGATTGGTGGCTACACCTTC
-	TRBV10-3	TRBD1	17	TRBJ1-6	CAISGGQTGTANSPLHF	TGTGCCATCAGTGGAGGACAGACCGGGACAGCTAATTCACCCCTCCACTTT
-	TRBV28	-	16	TRBJ1-1	CASSPWGDRVNAEAFF	TGTGCCAGCAGTCCTTGGGGCGACAGAGTAAACGCTGAAGCTTTCTTT
-	TRBV7-3	TRBD2	15	TRBJ2-1	CASSSHSGGAGEQFF	TGTGCCAGCAGCTCCCATAGCGGGGGGGCCGGTGAGCAGTTCTTC
-	TRBV19	-	14	TRBJ2-3	CASNPGAYTDTQYF	TGTGCCAGCAATCCGGGGGCTTACACAGATACGCAGTATTTT
-	TRBV15	TRBD1	14	TRBJ1-5	CATSWVQGDQPQHF	TGTGCCACCAGCTGGGTCCAGGGGGATCAGCCCCAGCATTTT